The TCR beta chain under discussion was sequenced for a study of response to subunit inactivated influenza vaccine. With 5 bases removed from V and 4 bases from J, the gap between germline ends came to 12 bases. Germline CDR1 reads SEHNR; CDR2 reads FQNEAQ (reference sequence). The CDR3 covers 13 residues. Study outcomes and limitations: The authors offered the suggestion that each seasonal influenza vaccination recruits few new T cells.

This clonotype was seen at least ten times. Its antigen is not identified. TCRdb processed the RT-PCR reads anew with MiXCR; each CDR3 protein has one entry. The sample consists of about 190,000 distinct CDR3 sequences, roughly an eighth of them appearing once. The source material was CD8+ T cells sorted from PBMCs, sampled 4 to 6 days after vaccination. V and J are TRBV7-9 and TRBJ2-7; D is unresolved. This receptor was taken from a man aged 50 to 59 who received an inactivated influenza vaccine. CDR3 loop: CASSRLVGYEQYF. The CDR3 DNA follows: TGTGCCAGCAGCCGATTAGTGGGTTACGAGCAGTACTTC.